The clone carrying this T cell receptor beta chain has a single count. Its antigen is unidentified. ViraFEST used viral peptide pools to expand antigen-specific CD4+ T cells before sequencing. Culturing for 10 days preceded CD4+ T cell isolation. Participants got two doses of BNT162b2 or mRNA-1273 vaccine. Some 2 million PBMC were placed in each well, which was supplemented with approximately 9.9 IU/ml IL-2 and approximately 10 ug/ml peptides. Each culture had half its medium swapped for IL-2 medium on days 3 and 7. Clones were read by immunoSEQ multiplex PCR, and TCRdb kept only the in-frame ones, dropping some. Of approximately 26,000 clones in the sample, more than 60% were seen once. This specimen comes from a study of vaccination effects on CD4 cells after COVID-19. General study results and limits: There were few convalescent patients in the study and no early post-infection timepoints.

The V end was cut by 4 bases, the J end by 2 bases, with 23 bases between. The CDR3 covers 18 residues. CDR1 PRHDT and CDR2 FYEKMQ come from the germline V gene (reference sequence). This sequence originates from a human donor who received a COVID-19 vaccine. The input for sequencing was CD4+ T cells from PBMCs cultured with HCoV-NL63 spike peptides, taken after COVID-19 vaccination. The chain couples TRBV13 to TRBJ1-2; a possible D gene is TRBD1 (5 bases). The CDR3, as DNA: TGTGCCAGCAGCTCACCCGGGGGGGTCCGGAGTGAGAACTATGGCTACACCTTC. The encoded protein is CASSSPGGVRSENYGYTF.